This T cell receptor beta chain stems from a study of neurological immune-mediated disorders. TCRdb processed the 5' RACE reads anew with MiXCR; each CDR3 protein has one entry. The data contain tens of thousands of distinct CDR3 sequences, 13% to 15% of them singletons. For the unsorted libraries, 2 million PBMCs stored at -80 C served as input. This clonotype has ten or more counts. In germline, CDR1 is SEHNR, CDR2 FQNEAQ (reference sequence). V lost 1 base and J lost 3, with 13 bases in between. CDR3 length: 15 amino acids. This TCR was recovered from a woman aged 45-59 years with HTLV-1-associated myelopathy (HAM/TSP). The chain is built from TRBV7-9 and TRBJ2-7; a weak D match, TRBD1 (5 bases). The specimen sequenced was PBMCs. The CDR3 loop reads CASSLEAGLVYEQYF. CDR3 nucleotides: TGTGCCAGCAGCTTAGAAGCAGGGTTGGTCTACGAGCAGTACTTC.